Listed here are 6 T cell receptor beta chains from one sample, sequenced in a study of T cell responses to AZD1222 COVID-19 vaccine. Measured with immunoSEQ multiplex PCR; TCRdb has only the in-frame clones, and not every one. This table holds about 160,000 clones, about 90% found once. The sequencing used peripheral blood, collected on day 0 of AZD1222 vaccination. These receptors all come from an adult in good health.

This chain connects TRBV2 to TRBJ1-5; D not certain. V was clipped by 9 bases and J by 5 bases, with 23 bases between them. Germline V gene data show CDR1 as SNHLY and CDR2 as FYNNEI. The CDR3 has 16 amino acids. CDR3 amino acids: CASNLYQTVGDQPQHF. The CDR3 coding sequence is TGTGCCAGTAACCTCTATCAGACGGTGGGCGATCAGCCCCAGCATTTT.

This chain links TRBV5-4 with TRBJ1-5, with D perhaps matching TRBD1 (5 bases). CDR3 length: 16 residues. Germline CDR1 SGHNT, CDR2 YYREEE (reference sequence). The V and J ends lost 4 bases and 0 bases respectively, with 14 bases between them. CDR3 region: CASSASPGVSNQPQHF. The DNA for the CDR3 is TGTGCCAGCAGCGCGTCCCCGGGGGTTAGCAATCAGCCCCAGCATTTT.

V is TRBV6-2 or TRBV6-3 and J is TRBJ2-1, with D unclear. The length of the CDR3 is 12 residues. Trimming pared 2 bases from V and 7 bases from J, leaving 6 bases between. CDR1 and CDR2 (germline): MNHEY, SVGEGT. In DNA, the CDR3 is TGTGCCAGCAGTTACGTGGCGAATGAGCAGTTCTTC. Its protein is CASSYVANEQFF.

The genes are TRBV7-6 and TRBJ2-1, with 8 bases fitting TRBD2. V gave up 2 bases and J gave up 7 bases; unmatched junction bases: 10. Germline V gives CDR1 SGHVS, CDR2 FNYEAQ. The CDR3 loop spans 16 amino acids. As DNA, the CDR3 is TGTGCCAGCAGCTTAAGCTCAGGACTAGCTCTTAATGAGCAGTTCTTC. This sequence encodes CASSLSSGLALNEQFF.

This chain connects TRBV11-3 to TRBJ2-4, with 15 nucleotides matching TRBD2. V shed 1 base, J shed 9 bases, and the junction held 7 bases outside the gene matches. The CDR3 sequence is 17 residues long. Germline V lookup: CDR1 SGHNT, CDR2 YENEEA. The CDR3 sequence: CASSLGGLAGGGGIQYF. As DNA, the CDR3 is TGTGCCAGCAGCTTAGGGGGACTAGCGGGAGGTGGCGGCATTCAGTACTTC.

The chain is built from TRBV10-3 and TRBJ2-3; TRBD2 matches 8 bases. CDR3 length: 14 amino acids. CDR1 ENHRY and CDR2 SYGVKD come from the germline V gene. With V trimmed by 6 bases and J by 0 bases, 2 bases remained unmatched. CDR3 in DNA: TGTGCCATCAGATCTAGCGGGAGCACAGATACGCAGTATTTT. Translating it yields CAIRSSGSTDTQYF.